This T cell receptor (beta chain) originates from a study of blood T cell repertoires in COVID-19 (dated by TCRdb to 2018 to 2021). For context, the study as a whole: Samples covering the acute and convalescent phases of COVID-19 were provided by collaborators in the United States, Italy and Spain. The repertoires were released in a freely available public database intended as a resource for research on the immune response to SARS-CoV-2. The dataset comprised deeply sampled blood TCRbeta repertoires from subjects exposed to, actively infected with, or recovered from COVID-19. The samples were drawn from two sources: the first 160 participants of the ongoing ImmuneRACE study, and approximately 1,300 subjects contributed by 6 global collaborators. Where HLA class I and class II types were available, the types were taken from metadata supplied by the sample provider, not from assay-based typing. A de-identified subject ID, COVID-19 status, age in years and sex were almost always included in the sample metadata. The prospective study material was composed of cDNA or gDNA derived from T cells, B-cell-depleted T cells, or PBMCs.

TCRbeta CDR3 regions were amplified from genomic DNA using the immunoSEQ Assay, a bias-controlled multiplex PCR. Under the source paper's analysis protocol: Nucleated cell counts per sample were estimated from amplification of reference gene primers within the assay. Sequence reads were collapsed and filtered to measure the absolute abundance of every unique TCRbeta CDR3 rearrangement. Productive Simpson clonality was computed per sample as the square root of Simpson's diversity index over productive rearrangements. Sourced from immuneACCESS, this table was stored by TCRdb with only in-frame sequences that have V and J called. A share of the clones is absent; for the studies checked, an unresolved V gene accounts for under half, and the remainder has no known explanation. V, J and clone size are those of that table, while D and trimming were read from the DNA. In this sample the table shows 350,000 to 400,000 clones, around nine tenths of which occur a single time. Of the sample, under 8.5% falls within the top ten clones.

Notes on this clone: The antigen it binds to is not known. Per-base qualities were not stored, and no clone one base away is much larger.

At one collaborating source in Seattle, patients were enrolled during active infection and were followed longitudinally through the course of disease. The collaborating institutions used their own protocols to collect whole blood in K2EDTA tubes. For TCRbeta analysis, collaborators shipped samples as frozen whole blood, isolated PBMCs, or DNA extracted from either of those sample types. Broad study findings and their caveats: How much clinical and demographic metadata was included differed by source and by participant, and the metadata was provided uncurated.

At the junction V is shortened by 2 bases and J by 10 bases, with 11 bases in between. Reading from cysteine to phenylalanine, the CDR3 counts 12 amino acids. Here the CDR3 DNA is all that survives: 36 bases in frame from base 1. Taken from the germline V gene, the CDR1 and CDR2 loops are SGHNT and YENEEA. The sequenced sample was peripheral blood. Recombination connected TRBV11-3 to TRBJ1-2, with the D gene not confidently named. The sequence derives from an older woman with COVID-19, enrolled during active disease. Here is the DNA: TGTGCCAGCAGCTTAACGGCGGCAGACTACACCTTC. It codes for CASSLTAADYTF.